This TCR beta chain was recorded in a study of T cells in Graves' hyperthyroidism and ophthalmopathy. The source material, RNA transcripts, was used to amplify TCR beta CDR3 regions. The study used the HTBI primer set for a first-round RT-PCR of the TCR CDR3. Each CDR3 protein is one row after TCRdb ran MiXCR on the multiplex PCR reads. The sample carries roughly 710,000 distinct CDR3 sequences, 30% to 40% recorded once. As for this clonotype: Its target is not known.

The CDR3 sequence is 13 residues long. The germline V gene encodes CDR1 DFQATT and CDR2 SNEGSKA (reference sequence). Diagnosis relied on clinical symptoms, serum thyroxine and TRAb, thyroid ultrasound and orbital computed tomography. Study observations and caveats: Ophthalmopathy prediction by the model preceded onset by a median about 6 months.

The sample was blood. This TCR came from a woman aged 40-49 years with Graves' hyperthyroidism. The chain carries TRBV20-1 and TRBJ2-5; 10 nucleotides line up with TRBD1. Here the CDR3 reads CSIPGQGKETQYF. The CDR3 DNA reads as TGCAGCATCCCGGGACAGGGGAAAGAGACCCAGTACTTC.